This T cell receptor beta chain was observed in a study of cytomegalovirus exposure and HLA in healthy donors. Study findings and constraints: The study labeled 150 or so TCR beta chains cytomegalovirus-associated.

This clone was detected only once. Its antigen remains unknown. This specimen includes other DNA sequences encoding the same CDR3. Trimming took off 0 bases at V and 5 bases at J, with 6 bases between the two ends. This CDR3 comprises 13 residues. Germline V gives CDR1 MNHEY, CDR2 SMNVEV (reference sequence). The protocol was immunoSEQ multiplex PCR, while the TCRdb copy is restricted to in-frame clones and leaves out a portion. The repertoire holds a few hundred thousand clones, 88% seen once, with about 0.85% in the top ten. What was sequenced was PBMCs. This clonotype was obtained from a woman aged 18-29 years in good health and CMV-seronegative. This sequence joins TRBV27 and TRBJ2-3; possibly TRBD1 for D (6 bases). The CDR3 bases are TGTGCCAGCAGTTTATCCAGGGGAGATACGCAGTATTTT. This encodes CASSLSRGDTQYF.